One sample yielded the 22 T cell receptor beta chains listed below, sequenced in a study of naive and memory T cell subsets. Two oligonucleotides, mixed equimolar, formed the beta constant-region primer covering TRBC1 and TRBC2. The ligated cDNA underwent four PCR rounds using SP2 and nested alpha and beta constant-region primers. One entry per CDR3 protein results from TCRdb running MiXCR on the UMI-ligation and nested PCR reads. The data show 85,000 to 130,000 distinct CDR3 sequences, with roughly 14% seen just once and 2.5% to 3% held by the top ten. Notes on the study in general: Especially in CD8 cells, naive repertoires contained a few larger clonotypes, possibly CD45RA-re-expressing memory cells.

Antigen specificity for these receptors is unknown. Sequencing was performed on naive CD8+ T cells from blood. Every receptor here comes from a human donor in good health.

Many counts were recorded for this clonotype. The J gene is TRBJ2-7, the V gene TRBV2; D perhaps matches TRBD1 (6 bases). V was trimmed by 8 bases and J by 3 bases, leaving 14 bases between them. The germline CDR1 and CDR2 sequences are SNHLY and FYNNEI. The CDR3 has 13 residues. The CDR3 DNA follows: TGTGCCAGCGACTACGGACAGAACTACGAGCAGTACTTC. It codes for CASDYGQNYEQYF.

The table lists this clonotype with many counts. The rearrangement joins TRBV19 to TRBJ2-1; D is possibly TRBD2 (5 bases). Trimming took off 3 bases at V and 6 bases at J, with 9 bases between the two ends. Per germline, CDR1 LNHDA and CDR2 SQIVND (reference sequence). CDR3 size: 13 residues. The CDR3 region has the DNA TGTGCCAGTAGTATGACTACCACCAATGAGCAGTTCTTC. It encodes CASSMTTTNEQFF.

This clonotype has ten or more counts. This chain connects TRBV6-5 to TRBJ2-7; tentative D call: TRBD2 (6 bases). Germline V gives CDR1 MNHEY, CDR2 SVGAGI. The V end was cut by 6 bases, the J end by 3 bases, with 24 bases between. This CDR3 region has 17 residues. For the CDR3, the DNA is TGTGCCAGCAGCAACGGGGGTCCCGGGACCCTTTACTACGAGCAGTACTTC. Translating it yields CASSNGGPGTLYYEQYF.

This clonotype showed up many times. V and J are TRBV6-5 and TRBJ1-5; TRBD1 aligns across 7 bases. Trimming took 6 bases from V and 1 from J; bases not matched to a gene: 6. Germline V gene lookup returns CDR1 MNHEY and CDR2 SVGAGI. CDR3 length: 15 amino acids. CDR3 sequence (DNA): TGTGCCAGCAGGGTGACAGGGAGGAGCAATCAGCCCCAGCATTTT. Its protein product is CASRVTGRSNQPQHF.

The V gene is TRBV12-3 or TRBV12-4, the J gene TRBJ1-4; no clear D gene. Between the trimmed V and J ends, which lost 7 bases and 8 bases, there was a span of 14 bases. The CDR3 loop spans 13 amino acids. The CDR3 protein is CASKGSPREKLFF. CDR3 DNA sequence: TGTGCCAGCAAAGGATCCCCGAGAGAAAAACTGTTTTTT.

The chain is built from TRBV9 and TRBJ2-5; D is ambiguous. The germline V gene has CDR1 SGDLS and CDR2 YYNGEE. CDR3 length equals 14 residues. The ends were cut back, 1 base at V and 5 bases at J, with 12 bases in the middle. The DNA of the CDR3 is TGTGCCAGCAGCGTAAACAGTCGGATGGAGACCCAGTACTTC. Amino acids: CASSVNSRMETQYF.

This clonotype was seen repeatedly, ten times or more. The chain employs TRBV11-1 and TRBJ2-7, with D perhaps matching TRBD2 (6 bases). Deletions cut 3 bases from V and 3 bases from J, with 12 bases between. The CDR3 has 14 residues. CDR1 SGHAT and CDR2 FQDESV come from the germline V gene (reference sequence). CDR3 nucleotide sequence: TGTGCCAGCAGCTTTGCAACGGGGGACTACGAGCAGTACTTC. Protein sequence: CASSFATGDYEQYF.

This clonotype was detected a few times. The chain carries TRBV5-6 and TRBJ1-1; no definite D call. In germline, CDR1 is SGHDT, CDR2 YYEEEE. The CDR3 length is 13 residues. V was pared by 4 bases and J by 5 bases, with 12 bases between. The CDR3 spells CASSQNGWTEAFF. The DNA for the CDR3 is TGTGCCAGCAGCCAGAATGGGTGGACTGAAGCTTTCTTT.

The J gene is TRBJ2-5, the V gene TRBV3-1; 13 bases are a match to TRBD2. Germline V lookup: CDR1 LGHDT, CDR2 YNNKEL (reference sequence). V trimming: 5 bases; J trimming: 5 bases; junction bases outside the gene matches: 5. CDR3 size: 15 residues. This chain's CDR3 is CASSSGLAGMETQYF. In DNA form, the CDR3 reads TGTGCCAGCAGCTCGGGACTAGCGGGAATGGAGACCCAGTACTTC.

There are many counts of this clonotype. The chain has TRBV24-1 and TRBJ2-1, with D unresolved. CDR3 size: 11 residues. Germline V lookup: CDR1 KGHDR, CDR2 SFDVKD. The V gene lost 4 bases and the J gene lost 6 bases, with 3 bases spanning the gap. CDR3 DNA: TGTGCCACCAGTGACTTCAATGAGCAGTTCTTC. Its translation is CATSDFNEQFF.

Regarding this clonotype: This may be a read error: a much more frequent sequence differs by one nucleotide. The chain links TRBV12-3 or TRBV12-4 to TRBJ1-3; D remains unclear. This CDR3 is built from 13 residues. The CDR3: CVSSPAPGNTIYF. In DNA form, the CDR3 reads TGTGTCAGCAGCCCGGCCCCTGGAAACACCATATATTTT.

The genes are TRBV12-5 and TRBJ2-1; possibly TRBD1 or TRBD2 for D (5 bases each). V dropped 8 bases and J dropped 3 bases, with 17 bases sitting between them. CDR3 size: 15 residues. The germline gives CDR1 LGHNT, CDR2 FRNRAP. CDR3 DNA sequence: TGTGCTAGTAATAGACCGGGACGGAGCTACAATGAGCAGTTCTTC. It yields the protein CASNRPGRSYNEQFF.

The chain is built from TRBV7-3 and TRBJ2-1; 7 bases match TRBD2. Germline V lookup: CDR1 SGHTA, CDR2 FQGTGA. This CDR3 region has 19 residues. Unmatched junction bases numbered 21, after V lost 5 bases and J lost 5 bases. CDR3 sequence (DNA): TGTGCCAGCAGCCAATACTCCACCGGTTTTGGACTAGGTGACAATGAGCAGTTCTTC. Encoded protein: CASSQYSTGFGLGDNEQFF.

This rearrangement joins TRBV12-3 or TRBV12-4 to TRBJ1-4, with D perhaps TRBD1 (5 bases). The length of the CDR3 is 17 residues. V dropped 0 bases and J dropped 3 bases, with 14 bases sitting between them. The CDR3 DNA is TGTGCCAGCAGTTTAGCAGGTGGCCTGGGGGCTAATGAAAAACTGTTTTTT. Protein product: CASSLAGGLGANEKLFF.

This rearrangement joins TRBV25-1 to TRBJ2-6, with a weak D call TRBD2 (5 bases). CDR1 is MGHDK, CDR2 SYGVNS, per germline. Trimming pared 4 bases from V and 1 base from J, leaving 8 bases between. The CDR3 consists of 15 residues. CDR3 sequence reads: CASSVGSSGANVLTF. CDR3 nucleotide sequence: TGTGCCAGCAGTGTAGGGAGTTCTGGGGCCAACGTCCTGACTTTC.

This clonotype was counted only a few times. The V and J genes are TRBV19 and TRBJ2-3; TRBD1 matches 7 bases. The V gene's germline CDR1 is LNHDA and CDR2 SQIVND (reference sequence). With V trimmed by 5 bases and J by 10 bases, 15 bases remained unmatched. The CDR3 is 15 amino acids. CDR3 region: CASSFPGQVSEAQYF. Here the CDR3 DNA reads TGTGCCAGTAGTTTCCCAGGACAGGTTTCGGAGGCGCAGTATTTT.

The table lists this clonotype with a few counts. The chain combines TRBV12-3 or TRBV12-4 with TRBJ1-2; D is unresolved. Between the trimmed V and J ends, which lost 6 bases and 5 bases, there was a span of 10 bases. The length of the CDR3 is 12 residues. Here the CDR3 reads CASSVSGYGYTF. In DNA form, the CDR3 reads TGTGCCAGCAGCGTTTCGGGGTATGGCTACACCTTC.

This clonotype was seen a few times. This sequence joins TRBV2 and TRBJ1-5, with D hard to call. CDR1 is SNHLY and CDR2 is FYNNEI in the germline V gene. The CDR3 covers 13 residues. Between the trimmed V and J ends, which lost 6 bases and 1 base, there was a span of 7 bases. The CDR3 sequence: CASSRWSNQPQHF. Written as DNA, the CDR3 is TGTGCCAGCAGCAGGTGGAGCAATCAGCCCCAGCATTTT. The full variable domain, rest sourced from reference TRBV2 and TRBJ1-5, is EPEVTQTPSHQVTQMGQEVILRCVPISNHLYFYWYRQILGQKVEFLVSFYNNEISEKSEIFDDQFSVERPDGSNFTLKIRSTKLEDSAMYFCASSRWSNQPQHFGDGTRLSIL.

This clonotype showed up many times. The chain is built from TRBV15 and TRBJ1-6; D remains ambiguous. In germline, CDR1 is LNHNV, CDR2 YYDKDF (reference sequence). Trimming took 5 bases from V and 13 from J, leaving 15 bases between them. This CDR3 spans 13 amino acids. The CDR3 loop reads CATSGRTDGPLHF. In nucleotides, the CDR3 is TGTGCCACCAGCGGGAGGACGGACGGTCCCCTCCACTTT.

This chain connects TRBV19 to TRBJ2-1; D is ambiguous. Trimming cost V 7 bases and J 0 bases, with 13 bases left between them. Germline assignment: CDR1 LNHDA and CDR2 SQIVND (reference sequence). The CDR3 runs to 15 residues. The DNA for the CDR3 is TGTGCCAGTATGAACCCGATTAGCTCCTACAATGAGCAGTTCTTC. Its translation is CASMNPISSYNEQFF.

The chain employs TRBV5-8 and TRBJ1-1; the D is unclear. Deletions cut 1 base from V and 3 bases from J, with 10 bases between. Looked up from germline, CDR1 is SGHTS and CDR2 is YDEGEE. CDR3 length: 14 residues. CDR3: CASSLILRHTEAFF. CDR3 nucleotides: TGTGCCAGCAGCTTGATCTTGCGCCACACTGAAGCTTTCTTT.

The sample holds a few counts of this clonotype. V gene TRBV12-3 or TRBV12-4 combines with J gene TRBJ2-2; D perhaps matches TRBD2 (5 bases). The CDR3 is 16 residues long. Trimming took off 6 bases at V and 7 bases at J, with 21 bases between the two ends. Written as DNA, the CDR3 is TGTGCCAGCAGCCCCTCCGGAAGCGGAGGTGGCGGGGAGCTGTTTTTT. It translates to CASSPSGSGGGGELFF.